This TCR beta chain derives from a study of blood T cell repertoires in COVID-19. The V and J ends lost 3 bases and 4 bases respectively, with 12 bases between them. The CDR3 loop spans 14 amino acids. CDR1 LNHDA and CDR2 SQIVND come from the germline V gene (reference sequence). The table came from immunoSEQ multiplex PCR; TCRdb's copy has only in-frame clones and leaves some out. Here the sample spans 220,000 or so clones, about four fifths being singletons. Sequencing was done on a sample of peripheral blood. The chain recombines TRBV19 with TRBJ2-5; D possibly corresponds to TRBD1 (5 bases). This TCR came from an elderly woman with acute or convalescent COVID-19. The CDR3, as DNA: TGTGCCAGTAGTATCCGGGCAGGGCCAGAGACCCAGTACTTC. Protein sequence: CASSIRAGPETQYF.